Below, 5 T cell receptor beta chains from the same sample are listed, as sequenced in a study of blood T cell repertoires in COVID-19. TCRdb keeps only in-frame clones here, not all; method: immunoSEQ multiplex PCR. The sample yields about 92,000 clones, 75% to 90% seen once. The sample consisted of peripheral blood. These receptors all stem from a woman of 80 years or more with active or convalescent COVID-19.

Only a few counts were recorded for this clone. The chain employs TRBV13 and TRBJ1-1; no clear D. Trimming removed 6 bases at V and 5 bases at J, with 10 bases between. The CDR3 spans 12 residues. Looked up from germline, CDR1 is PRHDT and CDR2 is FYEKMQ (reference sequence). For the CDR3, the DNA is TGTGCCAGCAGGGAGGGAGTGACTGAAGCTTTCTTT. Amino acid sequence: CASREGVTEAFF. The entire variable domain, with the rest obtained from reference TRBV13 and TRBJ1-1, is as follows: AAGVIQSPRHLIKEKRETATLKCYPIPRHDTVYWYQQGPGQDPQFLISFYEKMQSDKGSIPDRFSAQQFSDYHSELNMSSLELGDSALYFCASREGVTEAFFGQGTRLTVV.

As DNA, the CDR3 is TGTGCCAGCAGTACCCCTAGCGGGGGGGCTCAGACCCAGTACTTC. This sequence encodes CASSTPSGGAQTQYF. The V gene is TRBV6-2 or TRBV6-3, the J gene TRBJ2-5, with 12 bases matching TRBD2. The V segment lost 5 bases and the J segment 6 bases; nucleotides outside the gene matches: 7. The germline gives CDR1 MNHEY, CDR2 SVGEGT. The CDR3 is made up of 15 amino acids.

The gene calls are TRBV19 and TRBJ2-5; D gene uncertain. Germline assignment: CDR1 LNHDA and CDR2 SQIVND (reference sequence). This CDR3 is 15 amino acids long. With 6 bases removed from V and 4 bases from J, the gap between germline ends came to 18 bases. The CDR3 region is CASRRLGTAPETQYF. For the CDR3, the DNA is TGTGCCAGTAGACGGTTGGGTACAGCCCCAGAGACCCAGTACTTC.

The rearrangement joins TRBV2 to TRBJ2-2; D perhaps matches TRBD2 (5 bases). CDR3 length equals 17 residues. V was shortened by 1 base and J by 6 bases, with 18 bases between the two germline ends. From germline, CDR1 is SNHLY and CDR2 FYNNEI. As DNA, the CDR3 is TGTGCCAGCAGTGAAGGGCTAGCTGGTTTGGTAGCCGGGGAGCTGTTTTTT. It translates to CASSEGLAGLVAGELFF.

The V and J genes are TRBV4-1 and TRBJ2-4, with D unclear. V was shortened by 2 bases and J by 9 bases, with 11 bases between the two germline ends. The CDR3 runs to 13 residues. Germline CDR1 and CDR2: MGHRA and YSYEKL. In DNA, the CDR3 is TGCGCCAGCAGCCAAATTGAACTATCCATTCAGTACTTC. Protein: CASSQIELSIQYF.